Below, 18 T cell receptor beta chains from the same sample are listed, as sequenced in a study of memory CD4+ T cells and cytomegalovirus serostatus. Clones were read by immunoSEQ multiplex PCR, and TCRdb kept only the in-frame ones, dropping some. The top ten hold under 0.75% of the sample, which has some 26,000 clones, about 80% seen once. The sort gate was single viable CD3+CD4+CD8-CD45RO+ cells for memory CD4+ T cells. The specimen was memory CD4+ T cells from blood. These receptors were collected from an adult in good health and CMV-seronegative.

The CDR3 bases are TGTGCCACCAGCAGAGCTACCGGGACAGGGTCTGGAAACACCATATATTTT. This codes for CATSRATGTGSGNTIYF. The chain couples TRBV15 to TRBJ1-3; 9 bases align to TRBD1. CDR1 and CDR2 from the germline V gene are LNHNV and YYDKDF (reference sequence). The CDR3 runs to 17 residues. V trimming: 1 base; J trimming: 1 base; junction bases outside the gene matches: 5.

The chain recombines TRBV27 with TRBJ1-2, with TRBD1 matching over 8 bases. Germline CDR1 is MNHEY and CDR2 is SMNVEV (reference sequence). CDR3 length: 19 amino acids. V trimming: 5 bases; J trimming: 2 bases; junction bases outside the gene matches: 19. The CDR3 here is CASSKEFPRDRRYNYGYTF. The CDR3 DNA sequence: TGTGCCAGCAGTAAAGAGTTCCCCCGGGACAGGCGCTACAACTATGGCTACACCTTC.

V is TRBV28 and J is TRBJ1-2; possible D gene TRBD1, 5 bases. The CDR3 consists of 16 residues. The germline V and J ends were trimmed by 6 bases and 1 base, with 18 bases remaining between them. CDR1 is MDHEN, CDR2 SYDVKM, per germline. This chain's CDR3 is CASSSPEDIVNYGYTF. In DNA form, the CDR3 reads TGTGCCAGCAGCTCCCCCGAGGACATAGTTAACTATGGCTACACCTTC.

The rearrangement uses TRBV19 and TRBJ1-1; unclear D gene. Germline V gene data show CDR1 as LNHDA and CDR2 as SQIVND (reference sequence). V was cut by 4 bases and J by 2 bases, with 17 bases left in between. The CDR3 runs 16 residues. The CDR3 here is CASSSPVVAFNTEAFF. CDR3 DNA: TGTGCCAGTAGTAGTCCGGTAGTGGCATTTAACACTGAAGCTTTCTTT. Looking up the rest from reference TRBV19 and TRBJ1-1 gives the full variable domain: DGGITQSPKYLFRKEGQNVTLSCEQNLNHDAMYWYRQDPGQGLRLIYYSQIVNDFQKGDIAEGYSVSREKKESFPLTVTSAQKNPTAFYLCASSSPVVAFNTEAFFGQGTRLTVV.

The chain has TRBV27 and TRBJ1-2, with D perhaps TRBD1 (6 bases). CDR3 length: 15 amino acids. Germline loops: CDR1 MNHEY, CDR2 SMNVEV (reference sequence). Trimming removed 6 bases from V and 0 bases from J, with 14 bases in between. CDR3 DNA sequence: TGTGCCAGCAGAGAGGCCGGGACAACTAACTATGGCTACACCTTC. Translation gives CASREAGTTNYGYTF.

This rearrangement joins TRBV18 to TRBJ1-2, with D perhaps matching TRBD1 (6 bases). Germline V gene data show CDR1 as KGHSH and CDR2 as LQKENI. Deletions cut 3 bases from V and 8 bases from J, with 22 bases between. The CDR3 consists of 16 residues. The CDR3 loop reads CASSPPGQRLLIGYTF. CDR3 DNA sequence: TGTGCCAGCTCACCTCCCGGACAGAGGCTCCTTATCGGCTACACCTTC.

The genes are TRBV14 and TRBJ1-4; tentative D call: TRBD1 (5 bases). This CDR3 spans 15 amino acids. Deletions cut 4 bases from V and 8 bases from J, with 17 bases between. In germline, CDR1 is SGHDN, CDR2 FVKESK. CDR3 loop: CASSRGGAGWEKLFF. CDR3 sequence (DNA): TGTGCCAGCAGCCGCGGAGGGGCGGGGTGGGAAAAACTGTTTTTT.

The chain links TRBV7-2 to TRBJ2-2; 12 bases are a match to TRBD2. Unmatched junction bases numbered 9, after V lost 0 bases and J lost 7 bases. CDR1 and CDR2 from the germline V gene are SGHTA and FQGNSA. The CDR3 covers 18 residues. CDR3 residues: CASSLASLAGGAVGELFF. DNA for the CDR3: TGTGCCAGCAGCTTAGCGTCGCTAGCGGGGGGGGCGGTCGGGGAGCTGTTTTTT.

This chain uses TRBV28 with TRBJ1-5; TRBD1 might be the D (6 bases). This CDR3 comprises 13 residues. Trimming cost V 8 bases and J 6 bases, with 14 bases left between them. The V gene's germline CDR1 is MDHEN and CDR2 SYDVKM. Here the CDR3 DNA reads TGTGCCAGCGCCCAGGGGATTGGTCAGCCCCAGCATTTT. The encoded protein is CASAQGIGQPQHF.

The CDR3, as DNA: TGTGCCAGCAGTGAAGAGTATTGGACAGGGGTCGTGGAAGGAGAGACCCAGTACTTC. As protein: CASSEEYWTGVVEGETQYF. V gene TRBV6-1 combines with J gene TRBJ2-5, with 9 positions matching TRBD1. Germline CDR1 reads MNHNS; CDR2 reads SASEGT. The CDR3 runs 19 residues. The junction had 16 bases not matched to a gene; V was cut back by 1 base and J by 4 bases.

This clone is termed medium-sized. This chain's CDR3 is CAISDVNSNEQFF. The CDR3 DNA reads as TGTGCCATCAGTGACGTCAATAGCAATGAGCAGTTCTTC. The chain combines TRBV10-3 with TRBJ2-1; D remains ambiguous. Germline V lookup: CDR1 ENHRY, CDR2 SYGVKD. Trimming took off 3 bases at V and 6 bases at J, with 9 bases between the two ends. The CDR3 sequence is 13 residues long.

Here the CDR3 reads CASVVPPYGYTF. In nucleotides, the CDR3 is TGTGCCAGCGTGGTACCCCCCTATGGCTACACCTTC. The chain links TRBV28 to TRBJ1-2; no clear D gene. Germline V gene data show CDR1 as MDHEN and CDR2 as SYDVKM. The V end was cut by 8 bases, the J end by 4 bases, with 11 bases between. This CDR3 has 12 amino acids.

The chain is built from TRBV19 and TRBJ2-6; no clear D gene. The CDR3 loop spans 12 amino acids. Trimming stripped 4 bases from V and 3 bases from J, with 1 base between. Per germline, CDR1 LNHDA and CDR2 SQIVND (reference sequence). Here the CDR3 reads CASSSGANVLTF. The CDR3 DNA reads TGTGCCAGTAGTAGTGGGGCCAACGTCCTGACTTTC.

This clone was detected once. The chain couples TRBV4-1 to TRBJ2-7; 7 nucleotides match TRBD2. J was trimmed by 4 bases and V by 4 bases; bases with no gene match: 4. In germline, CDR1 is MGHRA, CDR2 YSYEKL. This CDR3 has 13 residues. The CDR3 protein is CASSREGGYEQYF. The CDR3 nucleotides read TGCGCCAGCAGCCGGGAGGGTGGGTACGAGCAGTACTTC.

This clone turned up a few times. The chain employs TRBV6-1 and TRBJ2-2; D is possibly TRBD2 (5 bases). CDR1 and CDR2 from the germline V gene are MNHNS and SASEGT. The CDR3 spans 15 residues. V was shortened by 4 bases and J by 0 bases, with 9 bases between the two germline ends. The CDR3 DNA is TGTGCCAGCAGTGTATCGGGAACGAACACCGGGGAGCTGTTTTTT. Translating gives CASSVSGTNTGELFF.

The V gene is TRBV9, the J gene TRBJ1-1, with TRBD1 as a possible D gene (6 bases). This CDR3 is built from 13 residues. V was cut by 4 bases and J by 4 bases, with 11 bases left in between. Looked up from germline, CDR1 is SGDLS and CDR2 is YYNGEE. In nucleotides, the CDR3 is TGTGCCAGCAGCAGGACAGCATTCACTGAAGCTTTCTTT. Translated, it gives CASSRTAFTEAFF.

CDR3 coding DNA: TGCGCCAGCAGCTTACAGGGTGTAGACAATGAGCAGTTCTTC. It encodes CASSLQGVDNEQFF. The V and J genes are TRBV5-1 and TRBJ2-1, with a tentative D call TRBD1 (6 bases). Germline V gene lookup returns CDR1 SGHRS and CDR2 YFSETQ. V lost 2 bases, J lost 5 bases, and 11 bases lay in between. The CDR3 runs to 14 residues.

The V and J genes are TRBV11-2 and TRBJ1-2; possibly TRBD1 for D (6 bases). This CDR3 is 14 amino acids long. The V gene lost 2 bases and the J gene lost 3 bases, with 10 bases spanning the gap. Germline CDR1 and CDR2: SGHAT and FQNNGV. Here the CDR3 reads CASSLTGGDYGYTF. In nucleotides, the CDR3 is TGTGCCAGCAGCTTAACTGGGGGCGACTATGGCTACACCTTC.